What follows is one TCR beta chain and its context. This sample is part of a study of blood T cell repertoires in COVID-19. Study at large: Sites in the United States, Italy and Spain provided acute and convalescent COVID-19 samples. T cells, B-cell-depleted T cells, or PBMCs supplied cDNA or gDNA.

Authors' methods: It was from reference gene primer amplification that nucleated cell counts were estimated. Profiling relied on immunoSEQ multiplex PCR, and the TCRdb table lists in-frame clones only, not all of them. D and trimming were read from the DNA, whereas the V and J calls and clone size are those reported in that table. The table lists around 110,000 clones, around four fifths of them singletons. CDR3 size: 15 residues. V lost 0 bases and J 7 bases, leaving 14 bases between the germline ends. Germline CDR1 MRHNA, CDR2 SNTAGT. Sequenced input: peripheral blood. The chain couples TRBV6-4 to TRBJ2-3; the D is unclear. This receptor was obtained from a man in his 70s with acute or convalescent COVID-19. CDR3 in DNA: TGTGCCAGCAGTGACTCGAGCAAAGCGATTAATACGCAGTATTTT. It translates to CASSDSSKAINTQYF.